At least ten counts were recorded for the clone carrying this TCR beta chain. These data come from a study of T cells in Graves' hyperthyroidism and ophthalmopathy. Using RNA transcripts as the source, TCR beta CDR3 regions were amplified. The HTBI primer set served for first-round RT-PCR of the TCR CDR3. TCRdb redid the calling of the multiplex PCR reads with MiXCR, one entry per CDR3 protein. The sample lists about 210,000 distinct CDR3 sequences; approximately 20% were seen once. Trimming removed 6 bases at V and 4 bases at J, with 4 bases between. CDR1 and CDR2 from the germline V gene are SNHLY and FYNNEI. The CDR3 is 10 residues long.

This rearrangement joins TRBV2 to TRBJ2-7; no firm D call. The sequence came from a man aged 35 to 55 with Graves' hyperthyroidism. Material for sequencing was blood. In DNA, the CDR3 is TGTGCCAGCAGAGTATACGAGCAGTACTTC. Residues: CASRVYEQYF.